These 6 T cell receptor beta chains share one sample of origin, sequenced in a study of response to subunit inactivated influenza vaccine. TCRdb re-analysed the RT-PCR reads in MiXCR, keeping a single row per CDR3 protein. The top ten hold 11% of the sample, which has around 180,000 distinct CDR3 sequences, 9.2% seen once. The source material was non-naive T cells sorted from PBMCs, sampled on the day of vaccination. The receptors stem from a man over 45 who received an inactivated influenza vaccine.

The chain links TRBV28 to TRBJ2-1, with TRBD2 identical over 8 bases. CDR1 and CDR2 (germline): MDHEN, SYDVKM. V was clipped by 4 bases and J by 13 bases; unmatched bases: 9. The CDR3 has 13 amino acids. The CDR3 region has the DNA TGTGCCAGCAGTTCTCCGGGAGGGCCGGTTCAGTTCTTC. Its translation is CASSSPGGPVQFF.

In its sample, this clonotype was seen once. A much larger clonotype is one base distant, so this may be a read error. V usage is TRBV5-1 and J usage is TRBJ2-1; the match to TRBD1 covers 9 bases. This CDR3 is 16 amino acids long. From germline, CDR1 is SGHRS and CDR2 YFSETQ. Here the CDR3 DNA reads TGCGCCCGCAGCTTGGGTGGGACAGGGCCCTACAATGAGCAGTTCTTC. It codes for CARSLGGTGPYNEQFF.

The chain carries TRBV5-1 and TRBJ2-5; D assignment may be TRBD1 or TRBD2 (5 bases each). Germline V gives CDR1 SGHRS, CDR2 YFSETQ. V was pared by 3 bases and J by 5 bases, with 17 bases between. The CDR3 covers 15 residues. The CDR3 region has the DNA TGCGCCAGCAGCTCAAACGGGGACCCAACCGAGACCCAGTACTTC. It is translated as CASSSNGDPTETQYF.

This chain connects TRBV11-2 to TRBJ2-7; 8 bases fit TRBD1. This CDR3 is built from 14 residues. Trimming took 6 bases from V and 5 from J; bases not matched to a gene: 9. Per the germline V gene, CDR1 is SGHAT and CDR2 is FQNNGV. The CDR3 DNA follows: TGTGCCAGCAGAGAACAGGGGGGTAGGGACGAGCAGTACTTC. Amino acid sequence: CASREQGGRDEQYF.

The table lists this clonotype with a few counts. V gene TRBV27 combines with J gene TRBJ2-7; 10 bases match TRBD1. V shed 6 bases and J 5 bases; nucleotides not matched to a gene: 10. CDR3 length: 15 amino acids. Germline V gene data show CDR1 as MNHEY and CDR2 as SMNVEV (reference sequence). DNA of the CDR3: TGTGCCAGCAGAGAACCGGGACAGGGGTCCAACGAGCAGTACTTC. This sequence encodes CASREPGQGSNEQYF.

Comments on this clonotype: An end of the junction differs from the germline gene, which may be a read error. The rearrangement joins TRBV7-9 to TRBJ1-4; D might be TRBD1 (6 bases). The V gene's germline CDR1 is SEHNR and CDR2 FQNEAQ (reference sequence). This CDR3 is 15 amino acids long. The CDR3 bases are TGTGCCATCAGCTTAGAAGGACTCAGGGGTGAAAAACTGTTTTTT. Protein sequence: CAISLEGLRGEKLFF.